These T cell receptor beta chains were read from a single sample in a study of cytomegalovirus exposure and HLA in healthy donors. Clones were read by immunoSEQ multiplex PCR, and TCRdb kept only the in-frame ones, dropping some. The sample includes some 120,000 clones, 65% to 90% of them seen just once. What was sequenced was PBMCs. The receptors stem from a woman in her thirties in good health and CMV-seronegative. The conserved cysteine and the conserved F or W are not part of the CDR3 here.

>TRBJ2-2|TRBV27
ASSFLAGGGNTGELF
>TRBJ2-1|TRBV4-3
AGSQETGGYNEQF
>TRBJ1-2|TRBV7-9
SSSPGTANYGYT
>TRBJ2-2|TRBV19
ASRAGTGELF
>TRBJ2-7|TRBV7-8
ASSLGLAGGYEQY
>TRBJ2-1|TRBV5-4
ASSPSGSSYNEQF
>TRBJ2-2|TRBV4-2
ASSQDSLGLAGPGELF
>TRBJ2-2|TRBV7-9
SSSMGLAGDHGELF
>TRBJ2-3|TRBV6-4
ASSDGTGGADTQY
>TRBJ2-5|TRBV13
ASSSLSLRDSERETQY
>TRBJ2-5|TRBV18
ASSPRNQETQY
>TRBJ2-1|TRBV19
ASSTGAGGRREQF
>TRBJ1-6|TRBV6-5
ASSSGQGDNSPLH
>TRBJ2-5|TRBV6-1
ASSEGLGTVVQETQY
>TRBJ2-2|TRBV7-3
ASSSGQGANTGELF
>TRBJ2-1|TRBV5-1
ASSLKRSGANEQF
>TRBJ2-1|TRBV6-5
ASSYSRERNNEQF